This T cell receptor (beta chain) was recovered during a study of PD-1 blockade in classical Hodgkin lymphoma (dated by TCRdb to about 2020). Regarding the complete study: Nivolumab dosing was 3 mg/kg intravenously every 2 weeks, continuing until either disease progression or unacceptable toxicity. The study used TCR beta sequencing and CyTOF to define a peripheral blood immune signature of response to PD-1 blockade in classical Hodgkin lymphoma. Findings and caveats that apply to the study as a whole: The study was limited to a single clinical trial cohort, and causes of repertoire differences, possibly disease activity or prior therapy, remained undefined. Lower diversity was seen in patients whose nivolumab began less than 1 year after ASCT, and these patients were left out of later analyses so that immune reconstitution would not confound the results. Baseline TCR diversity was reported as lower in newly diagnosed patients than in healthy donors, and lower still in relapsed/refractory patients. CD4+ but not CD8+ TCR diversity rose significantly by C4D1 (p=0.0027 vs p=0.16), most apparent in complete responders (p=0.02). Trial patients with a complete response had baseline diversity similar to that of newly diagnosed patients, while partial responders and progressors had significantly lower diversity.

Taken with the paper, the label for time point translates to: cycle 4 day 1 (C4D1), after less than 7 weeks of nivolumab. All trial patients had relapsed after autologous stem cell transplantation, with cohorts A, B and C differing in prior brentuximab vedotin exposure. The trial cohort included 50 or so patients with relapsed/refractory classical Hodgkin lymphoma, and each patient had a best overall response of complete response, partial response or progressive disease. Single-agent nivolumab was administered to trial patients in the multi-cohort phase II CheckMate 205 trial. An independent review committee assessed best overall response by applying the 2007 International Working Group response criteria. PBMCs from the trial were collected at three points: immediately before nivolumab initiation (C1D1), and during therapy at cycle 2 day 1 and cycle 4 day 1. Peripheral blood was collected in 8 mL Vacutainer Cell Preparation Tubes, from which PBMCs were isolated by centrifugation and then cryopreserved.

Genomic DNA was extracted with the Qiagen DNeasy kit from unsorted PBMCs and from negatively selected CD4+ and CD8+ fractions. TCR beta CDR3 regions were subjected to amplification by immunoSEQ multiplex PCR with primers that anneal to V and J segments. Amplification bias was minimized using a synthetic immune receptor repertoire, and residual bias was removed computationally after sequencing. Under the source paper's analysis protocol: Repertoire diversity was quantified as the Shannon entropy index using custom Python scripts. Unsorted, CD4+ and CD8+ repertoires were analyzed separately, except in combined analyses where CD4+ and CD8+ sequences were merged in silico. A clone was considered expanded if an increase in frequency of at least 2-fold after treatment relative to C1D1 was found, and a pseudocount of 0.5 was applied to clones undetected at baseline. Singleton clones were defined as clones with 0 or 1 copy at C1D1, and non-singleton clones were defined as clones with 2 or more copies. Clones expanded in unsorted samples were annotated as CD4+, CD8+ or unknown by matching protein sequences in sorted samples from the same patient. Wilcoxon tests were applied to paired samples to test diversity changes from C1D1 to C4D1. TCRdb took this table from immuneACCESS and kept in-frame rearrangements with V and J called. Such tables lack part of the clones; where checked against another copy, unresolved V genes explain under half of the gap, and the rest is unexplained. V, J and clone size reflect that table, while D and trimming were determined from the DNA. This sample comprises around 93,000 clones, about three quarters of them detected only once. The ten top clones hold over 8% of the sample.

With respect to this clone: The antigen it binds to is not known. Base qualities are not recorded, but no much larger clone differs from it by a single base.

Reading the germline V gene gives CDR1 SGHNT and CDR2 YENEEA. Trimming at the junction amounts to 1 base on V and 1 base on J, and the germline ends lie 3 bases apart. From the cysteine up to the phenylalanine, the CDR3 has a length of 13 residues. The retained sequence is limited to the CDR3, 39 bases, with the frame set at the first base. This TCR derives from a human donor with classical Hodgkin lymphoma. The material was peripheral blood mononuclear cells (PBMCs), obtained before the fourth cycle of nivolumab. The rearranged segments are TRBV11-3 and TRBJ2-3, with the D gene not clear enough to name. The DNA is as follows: TGTGCCAGCAGCTTAGGCCGCACAGATACGCAGTATTTT. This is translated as CASSLGRTDTQYF.